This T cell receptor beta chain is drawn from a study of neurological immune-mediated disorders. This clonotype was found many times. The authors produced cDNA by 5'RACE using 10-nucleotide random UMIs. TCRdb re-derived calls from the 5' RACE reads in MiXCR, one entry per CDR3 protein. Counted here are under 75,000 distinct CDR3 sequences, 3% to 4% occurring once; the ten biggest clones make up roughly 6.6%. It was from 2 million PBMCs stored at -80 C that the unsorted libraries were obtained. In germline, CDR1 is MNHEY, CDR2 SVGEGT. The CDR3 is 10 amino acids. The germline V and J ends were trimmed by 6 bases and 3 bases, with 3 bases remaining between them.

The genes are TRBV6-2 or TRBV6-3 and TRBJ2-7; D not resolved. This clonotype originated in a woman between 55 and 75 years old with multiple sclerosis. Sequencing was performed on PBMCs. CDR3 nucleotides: TGTGCCAGCAGACACTACGAGCAGTACTTC. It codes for CASRHYEQYF.